The T cell receptor beta chain described here comes from a study of identical twins. The study's findings and limits: Models predicted less out-of-frame TCR alpha sharing in monozygotic twins than was found.

All donors were healthy, and all were Caucasian. Germline CDR1 and CDR2: WSHSY and SAAADI. The CDR3 consists of 15 residues. Trimming at V came to 2 bases and at J to 6 bases, leaving 6 bases not matched to a gene. A universal primer site was created by template switching, with the cDNA bearing unique molecular identifiers. From the 5' RACE reads, TCRdb called clonotypes with MiXCR, one entry per CDR3 protein. The repertoire holds roughly 710,000 distinct CDR3 sequences, with roughly 6.2% as singletons. There are many counts of this clonotype. Its antigen is currently unknown. Sequenced input: naive T cells sorted from blood. The chain combines TRBV10-2 with TRBJ2-1; TRBD2 aligns across 8 bases. This clonotype was obtained from a man aged 18 to 29 in good health. DNA of the CDR3: TGCGCCAGCAGTGAGCGGGAGGGCCTCTCCAATGAGCAGTTCTTC. It encodes CASSEREGLSNEQFF.